The 32 T cell receptor beta chains in this list originate from one sample, sequenced in a study of T cells in Graves' hyperthyroidism and ophthalmopathy. RNA transcripts gave rise to amplified TCR beta CDR3 regions. The TCR CDR3 first-round RT-PCR relied on the HTBI primer set. TCRdb re-called the multiplex PCR reads through MiXCR, storing one row per CDR3 protein. This sample has about half a million distinct CDR3 sequences, with around a quarter found just once. The sequenced sample consisted of blood. The source of these receptors is a woman in her 30s with Graves' ophthalmopathy.

This clonotype has at least ten counts. The rearrangement links TRBV7-9 to TRBJ1-5; D not resolved. Germline CDR1 is SEHNR and CDR2 is FQNEAQ (reference sequence). Trimming pared 4 bases from V and 6 bases from J, leaving 10 bases between. This CDR3 is built from 13 residues. The DNA of the CDR3 is TGTGCCAGCAGCTCCGAAGGAAGTCAGCCCCAGCATTTT. Its protein product is CASSSEGSQPQHF.

Many counts were recorded for this clonotype. The chain is built from TRBV29-1 and TRBJ2-7; D is ambiguous. Trimming left V 0 bases short and J 5 bases short, with 8 bases between. This CDR3 comprises 12 residues. Germline values: CDR1 SQVTM, CDR2 ANQGSEA. Here the CDR3 reads CSVEESRNEQYF. The CDR3 region has the DNA TGCAGCGTTGAAGAATCGAGGAACGAGCAGTACTTC.

This clonotype was observed many times. This rearrangement joins TRBV6-2 or TRBV6-3 to TRBJ2-7; possible D gene TRBD2, 6 bases. The CDR3 totals 16 residues. V was shortened by 6 bases and J by 1 base, with 19 bases between the two germline ends. The germline CDR1 and CDR2 sequences are MNHEY and SVGEGT. The CDR3 reads CASSRTAGGDSYEQYF. The CDR3 DNA is TGTGCCAGCAGCCGCACGGCGGGCGGGGATTCCTACGAGCAGTACTTC.

This clonotype was seen many times. The gene calls are TRBV18 and TRBJ1-2; D is unresolved. V was shortened by 2 bases and J by 8 bases, with 6 bases between the two germline ends. The V gene's germline CDR1 is KGHSH and CDR2 LQKENI. This CDR3 contains 11 residues. CDR3 region: CASSPEKGYTF. The CDR3 DNA reads as TGTGCCAGCTCACCAGAGAAGGGCTACACCTTC. The entire variable domain, with the rest obtained from reference TRBV18 and TRBJ1-2, is as follows: NAGVMQNPRHLVRRRGQEARLRCSPMKGHSHVYWYRQLPEEGLKFMVYLQKENIIDESGMPKERFSAEFPKEGPSILRIQQVVRGDSAAYFCASSPEKGYTFGSGTRLTVV.

The chain recombines TRBV11-2 with TRBJ2-7, with 9 positions matching TRBD2. The germline gives CDR1 SGHAT, CDR2 FQNNGV. This CDR3 spans 17 amino acids. The trim removed 1 base at V and 0 bases at J, leaving 7 bases unmatched. The CDR3 protein is CASSLVPSGAYSYEQYF. The CDR3, as DNA: TGTGCCAGCAGCTTAGTTCCTAGCGGGGCCTACTCCTACGAGCAGTACTTC.

This clonotype was seen ten or more times. The chain couples TRBV6-4 to TRBJ2-7; either TRBD1 or TRBD2 may supply D (5 bases each). The CDR3 is made up of 11 amino acids. The germline CDR1 and CDR2 sequences are MRHNA and SNTAGT. CDR3 nucleotides: TGTGCGACAGAATTCGGGGCCGAGCAGTACTTC. It encodes CATEFGAEQYF.

This clonotype showed up just a few times. This chain links TRBV28 with TRBJ2-7; possible D gene TRBD1, 6 bases. This CDR3 spans 14 amino acids. CDR1 and CDR2 (germline): MDHEN, SYDVKM. V was cut by 2 bases and J by 3 bases, with 11 bases left in between. CDR3 nucleotides: TGTGCCAGCAGTTTAAATTTACAGGGCTACGAGCAGTACTTC. Its translation is CASSLNLQGYEQYF.

This clonotype occurred many times. The chain has TRBV6-2 or TRBV6-3 and TRBJ1-2; D gene uncertain. This CDR3 is built from 11 residues. Trimming pared 7 bases from V and 6 bases from J, leaving 9 bases between. Germline values: CDR1 MNHEY, CDR2 SVGEGT. CDR3 sequence reads: CASTKGDGYTF. CDR3 in DNA: TGTGCCAGCACGAAGGGTGATGGCTACACCTTC.

This clonotype was seen many times. The CDR3 spells CASIDTNSPQAFF. CDR3 nucleotide sequence: TGTGCCAGCATTGACACTAATTCGCCTCAAGCTTTCTTT. The rearrangement links TRBV6-2 or TRBV6-3 to TRBJ1-1; D is uncertain. Germline CDR1 and CDR2: MNHEY and SVGEGT. V lost 7 bases and J lost 9, with 18 bases in between. The CDR3 length is 13 residues.

This clonotype was counted ten times or more. V gene TRBV19 combines with J gene TRBJ1-1, with D possibly TRBD1 on 5 matching bases. Germline V gene sequence: CDR1 LNHDA, CDR2 SQIVND (reference sequence). This CDR3 has 13 amino acids. Trimming left V 4 bases short and J 1 base short, with 7 bases between. This chain's CDR3 is CASSNGGNTEAFF. CDR3 in DNA: TGTGCCAGTAGTAATGGGGGGAACACTGAAGCTTTCTTT.

This clonotype was recorded many times. This sequence joins TRBV6-2 or TRBV6-3 and TRBJ2-7, with 8 bases matching TRBD1. From germline, CDR1 is MNHEY and CDR2 SVGEGT. This CDR3 region has 15 residues. Trimming at V came to 5 bases and at J to 4 bases, leaving 10 bases not matched to a gene. This chain's CDR3 is CASSDPGQEGYEQYF. The CDR3 DNA sequence: TGTGCCAGCAGTGACCCGGGACAGGAGGGGTACGAGCAGTACTTC.

This clonotype was found many times. The V and J genes are TRBV6-1 and TRBJ2-5, with D uncertain. Germline V lookup: CDR1 MNHNS, CDR2 SASEGT. The CDR3 spans 9 residues. V lost 8 bases, J lost 3 bases, and 1 base lay in between. CDR3 DNA sequence: TGTGCCAGCGAAGAGACCCAGTACTTC. Protein sequence: CASEETQYF.

The V and J genes are TRBV4-1 and TRBJ2-7, with 7 bases fitting TRBD1. The germline V gene has CDR1 MGHRA and CDR2 YSYEKL. The CDR3 runs 15 residues. V was clipped by 4 bases and J by 4 bases; unmatched bases: 10. CDR3 sequence reads: CASSPRTGTEYEQYF. The CDR3 DNA is TGCGCCAGCAGCCCTCGAACCGGGACAGAATACGAGCAGTACTTC.

This clonotype was found many times. V and J are TRBV29-1 and TRBJ2-7; 7 nucleotides agree with TRBD2. Germline assignment: CDR1 SQVTM and CDR2 ANQGSEA. V lost 2 bases to trimming and J lost 2 bases; unmatched junction nucleotides: 9. The CDR3 sequence is 15 residues long. The chain's CDR3 is CSVELGPSGTYEQYF. Written as DNA, the CDR3 is TGCAGCGTTGAATTAGGGCCTAGCGGAACCTACGAGCAGTACTTC.

The chain joins TRBV6-5 to TRBJ2-5; TRBD2 agrees at 8 bases. V lost 2 bases to trimming and J lost 2 bases; unmatched junction nucleotides: 1. The CDR3 is made up of 14 amino acids. Germline CDR1 MNHEY, CDR2 SVGAGI. This CDR3 is CASSYAGGQETQYF. For the CDR3, the DNA is TGTGCCAGCAGTTACGCGGGGGGTCAAGAGACCCAGTACTTC.

The gene calls are TRBV27 and TRBJ1-1, with 9 bases lining up with TRBD1. The CDR3 has 17 residues. Trimming took 2 bases from V and 6 from J; bases not matched to a gene: 13. The germline V gene has CDR1 MNHEY and CDR2 SMNVEV (reference sequence). Here the CDR3 reads CASSLLGTGKISAEAFF. For the CDR3, the DNA is TGTGCCAGCAGTTTACTCGGGACAGGGAAGATTTCTGCTGAAGCTTTCTTT.

V is TRBV6-5 and J is TRBJ1-2; the D gene is possibly TRBD1 (6 bases). This CDR3 region has 17 residues. Trimming removed 0 bases at V and 4 bases at J, with 18 bases between. Germline lookup yields CDR1 MNHEY and CDR2 SVGAGI. CDR3 sequence reads: CASSYSGVDRPLYGYTF. In nucleotides, the CDR3 is TGTGCCAGCAGTTACTCTGGGGTCGACAGGCCCCTCTATGGCTACACCTTC.

This chain links TRBV2 with TRBJ1-3, with D perhaps TRBD1 (5 bases). V was cut by 5 bases and J by 5 bases, with 13 bases left in between. Germline assignment: CDR1 SNHLY and CDR2 FYNNEI. This CDR3 has 14 residues. The CDR3 loop is CASSRGQPRNTIYF. CDR3 DNA sequence: TGTGCCAGCAGTAGGGGCCAGCCCCGAAACACCATATATTTT.

This sequence joins TRBV24-1 and TRBJ2-3, with D tentatively TRBD1 (5 bases). Germline V CDR1 and CDR2: KGHDR, SFDVKD. The CDR3 is made up of 16 amino acids. Trimming removed 6 bases at V and 1 base at J, with 16 bases between. The CDR3 DNA is TGTGCCACCAGTCCTGAGGCAGGGTATGGCACAGATACGCAGTATTTT. Its translation is CATSPEAGYGTDTQYF.

The chain recombines TRBV18 with TRBJ2-2, with D possibly being TRBD1 or TRBD2 (5 bases each). Germline V gene data show CDR1 as KGHSH and CDR2 as LQKENI. The CDR3 contains 16 residues. The ends were cut back, 3 bases at V and 0 bases at J, with 11 bases in the middle. DNA of the CDR3: TGTGCCAGCTCACCCTTAGGGGACGCGAACACCGGGGAGCTGTTTTTT. It codes for CASSPLGDANTGELFF.

The table lists this clonotype with many counts. This chain joins TRBV27 and TRBJ1-2, with TRBD1 identical over 8 bases. CDR3 length equals 16 residues. The J segment lost 4 bases and the V segment lost 4 bases, leaving 11 bases of the junction unmatched. CDR1 MNHEY and CDR2 SMNVEV come from the germline V gene (reference sequence). The CDR3 region is CASSSEADREGYGYTF. The CDR3 DNA reads as TGTGCCAGCAGTTCCGAAGCGGACAGGGAAGGCTATGGCTACACCTTC.

At least ten counts were recorded for this clonotype. The V and J genes are TRBV6-2 or TRBV6-3 and TRBJ2-2; D is unclear. Germline values: CDR1 MNHEY, CDR2 SVGEGT. The CDR3 has 14 residues. V was cut by 7 bases and J by 0 bases, with 9 bases left in between. CDR3 coding DNA: TGTGCCAGCAACAGATTCGCGAACACCGGGGAGCTGTTTTTT. As protein: CASNRFANTGELFF.

The rearrangement links TRBV5-1 to TRBJ1-5; D perhaps matches TRBD1 (6 bases). Germline-derived CDR1 and CDR2 are SGHRS and YFSETQ. Trimming cost V 4 bases and J 6 bases, with 14 bases left between them. The length of the CDR3 is 14 residues. The CDR3 protein is CASSLDRGTQPQHF. The CDR3 DNA is TGCGCCAGCAGCCTGGACAGAGGCACTCAGCCCCAGCATTTT.

In this sample, this clonotype turned up a few times. The CDR3 DNA is TGCGCCAGCCATCCGTCCAGGGTTGACACTGAAGCTTTCTTT. This translates into CASHPSRVDTEAFF. The chain couples TRBV5-1 to TRBJ1-1; D possibly corresponds to TRBD1 (5 bases). With 7 bases removed from V and 3 bases from J, the gap between germline ends came to 16 bases. Germline CDR1 reads SGHRS; CDR2 reads YFSETQ. The CDR3 extends over 14 amino acids.

This sequence joins TRBV7-9 and TRBJ2-5; 9 bases are shared with TRBD1. The CDR3 has 15 amino acids. From germline, CDR1 is SEHNR and CDR2 FQNEAQ (reference sequence). Trimming took 3 bases from V and 2 from J; bases not matched to a gene: 4. CDR3 residues: CASSFRDREQETQYF. CDR3 in DNA: TGTGCCAGCAGCTTCCGGGACAGGGAACAAGAGACCCAGTACTTC.

CDR3 amino acids: CASSTTGYNEQFF. Written as DNA, the CDR3 is TGTGCCAGCAGCACGACAGGTTACAATGAGCAGTTCTTC. The V call is TRBV7-2, the J call TRBJ2-1; possible D gene TRBD1, 6 bases. Trimming removed 5 bases at V and 4 bases at J, with 9 bases between. The germline CDR1 and CDR2 sequences are SGHTA and FQGNSA. The CDR3 is 13 residues long.

This clonotype occurred many times. The chain carries TRBV27 and TRBJ2-7; D not certain. This CDR3 spans 13 amino acids. The V end was cut by 3 bases, the J end by 5 bases, with 11 bases between. Germline V gene data show CDR1 as MNHEY and CDR2 as SMNVEV (reference sequence). In DNA form, the CDR3 reads TGTGCCAGCAGTTTGTTGGATTTCAACGAGCAGTACTTC. Its protein product is CASSLLDFNEQYF.

Of note for this clonotype: Mismatch with germline at one junction end may stem from a read error. The chain links TRBV6-1 to TRBJ2-5; TRBD2 is a possible D gene (6 bases). This CDR3 is built from 15 residues. CDR1 is MNHNS, CDR2 SASEGT, per germline. The CDR3 sequence: CASSQKRRGQDTQYF. The DNA for the CDR3 is TGTGCCAGCAGTCAAAAAAGGAGGGGTCAAGATACCCAGTACTTC.

The gene calls are TRBV7-2 and TRBJ1-1; D is ambiguous. The germline V and J ends were trimmed by 4 bases and 4 bases, with 10 bases remaining between them. The germline V gene has CDR1 SGHTA and CDR2 FQGNSA. This CDR3 contains 13 residues. CDR3 sequence (DNA): TGTGCCAGCAGCTACGATTGGACCACTGAAGCTTTCTTT. As protein: CASSYDWTTEAFF.

This chain links TRBV29-1 with TRBJ1-2; tentatively, D is TRBD1 (5 bases). Germline values: CDR1 SQVTM, CDR2 ANQGSEA. V lost 5 bases and J lost 2, with 12 bases in between. The CDR3 totals 13 residues. The CDR3 loop reads CSVSNRRNYGYTF. In DNA form, the CDR3 reads TGCAGCGTTAGCAACAGGAGAAACTATGGCTACACCTTC.

This clonotype was detected ten times or more. The chain is built from TRBV7-9 and TRBJ1-6; 8 bases align to TRBD1. CDR3 length equals 15 residues. The J segment lost 7 bases and the V segment lost 5 bases, leaving 7 bases of the junction unmatched. From germline, CDR1 is SEHNR and CDR2 FQNEAQ (reference sequence). The CDR3 DNA is TGTGCCAGCAGCCGACAGGGGATGAGGAATTCACCCCTCCACTTT. Translating gives CASSRQGMRNSPLHF.

V gene TRBV11-3 combines with J gene TRBJ2-7; D may correspond to TRBD1 or TRBD2 (5 bases each). Trimming removed 1 base at V and 3 bases at J, with 16 bases between. The CDR3 consists of 16 residues. The V gene's germline CDR1 is SGHNT and CDR2 YENEEA. CDR3 DNA sequence: TGTGCCAGCAGCTTAGGGGGCGGAGGACCCTACTACGAGCAGTACTTC. This codes for CASSLGGGGPYYEQYF.